The present T cell receptor (beta chain) was sequenced within a study of blood T cell repertoires in COVID-19. Some clones are missing from TCRdb's copy, which holds only in-frame ones; the method was immunoSEQ multiplex PCR. Counted here are around 110,000 clones, approximately 84% occurring once; the ten biggest clones make up less than 5%. Trimming left V 0 bases short and J 4 bases short, with 10 bases between. CDR1 SGHVS and CDR2 FQNEAQ come from the germline V gene. This CDR3 contains 15 residues. The sequence was collected from a human donor in a cohort sampled during active COVID-19. Sequencing input: peripheral blood. The chain uses TRBV7-8 and TRBJ2-4; tentative D call: TRBD2 (5 bases). The CDR3, as DNA: TGTGCCAGCAGCTTAGCGGGAAGAGGGAAAAACATTCAGTACTTC. Encoded protein: CASSLAGRGKNIQYF.